This T cell receptor beta chain was recovered during a study of CD8 T cells in ankylosing spondylitis (dated 2017 in TCRdb). The study in broad terms: T cell receptor beta repertoires were profiled in healthy donors and ankylosing spondylitis patients so that disease-linked TCR variants could be found. In total, the full study cohort was made up of 100 to 140 healthy donors and about two dozen ankylosing spondylitis patients. Peripheral blood was sampled, and synovial fluid was also collected from ankylosing spondylitis patients.

Sequencing took place on an Illumina HiSeq 2500. Quantitative 5'-RACE with molecular barcodes was the method used to prepare the TCR beta libraries. Regarding the original processing steps: A new computational method, built on a probabilistic model of VDJ rearrangement, was used to identify disease-linked TCR variants. TCRdb reanalyzed the raw reads on its own, using fastp at Q25 for trimming and MiXCR for clone calling, and kept in-frame beta chains. Duplicate CDR3 protein sequences are folded into a single record with the most common DNA and genes. These V and J calls rely on TCRdb rather than the paper's analysis. Recorded for this sample are roughly 230,000 distinct CDR3 sequences; approximately 20% of them occurred a single time. The top ten clonotypes cover about a third of the sample. The germline V gene (reference sequence) sets CDR1 to LGHDT and CDR2 to YNNKEL. Trimming removed 1 base from V and 4 bases from J, leaving 8 bases between the germline ends. Spanning cysteine to phenylalanine, the CDR3 consists of 13 amino acids. The retained sequence is limited to the CDR3, 39 bases, with the frame set at the first base.

Concerning this clonotype itself: The antigen it binds to is not known. Per-base qualities were not stored, and no clone one base away is much larger.

Study-wide findings and limitations: Blood from ankylosing spondylitis patients appeared to be characterized by a TCR beta motif made up of under ten highly homologous amino acid variants. The disease-linked clones were reported as significantly enriched in matched synovial fluid samples from ankylosing spondylitis patients. The disease-linked clones showed a CD8+ phenotype and occurred at relatively low frequencies in peripheral blood. Some motif variants had previously been reported in the synovial fluid and blood of reactive arthritis patients, which suggests shared mechanisms of disease initiation.

The chain is assembled from TRBV3-1 and TRBJ2-7; the D gene identity is not certain. The sequencing input was blood, either unsorted or a sorted T cell fraction (not recorded which). This TCR derives from a male donor with ankylosing spondylitis or in good health (not recorded which). CDR3 loop: CASSQASVYEQYF. Here is the DNA: TGTGCCAGCAGCCAAGCCAGTGTGTACGAGCAGTACTTC.